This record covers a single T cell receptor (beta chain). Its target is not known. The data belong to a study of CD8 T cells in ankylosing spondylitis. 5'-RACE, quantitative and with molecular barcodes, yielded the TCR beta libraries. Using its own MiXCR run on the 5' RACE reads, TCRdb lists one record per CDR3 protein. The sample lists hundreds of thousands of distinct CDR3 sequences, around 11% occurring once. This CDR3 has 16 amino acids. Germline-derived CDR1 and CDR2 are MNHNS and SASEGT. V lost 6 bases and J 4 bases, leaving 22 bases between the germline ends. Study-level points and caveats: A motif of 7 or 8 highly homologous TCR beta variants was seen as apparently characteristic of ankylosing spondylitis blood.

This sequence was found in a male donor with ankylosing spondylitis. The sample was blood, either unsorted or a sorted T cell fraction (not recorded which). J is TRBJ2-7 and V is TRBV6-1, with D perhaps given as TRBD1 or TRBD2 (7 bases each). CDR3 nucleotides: TGTGCCAGCAGCCTCAGGGGGGGCACAGGAGCTTACGAGCAGTACTTC. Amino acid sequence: CASSLRGGTGAYEQYF.